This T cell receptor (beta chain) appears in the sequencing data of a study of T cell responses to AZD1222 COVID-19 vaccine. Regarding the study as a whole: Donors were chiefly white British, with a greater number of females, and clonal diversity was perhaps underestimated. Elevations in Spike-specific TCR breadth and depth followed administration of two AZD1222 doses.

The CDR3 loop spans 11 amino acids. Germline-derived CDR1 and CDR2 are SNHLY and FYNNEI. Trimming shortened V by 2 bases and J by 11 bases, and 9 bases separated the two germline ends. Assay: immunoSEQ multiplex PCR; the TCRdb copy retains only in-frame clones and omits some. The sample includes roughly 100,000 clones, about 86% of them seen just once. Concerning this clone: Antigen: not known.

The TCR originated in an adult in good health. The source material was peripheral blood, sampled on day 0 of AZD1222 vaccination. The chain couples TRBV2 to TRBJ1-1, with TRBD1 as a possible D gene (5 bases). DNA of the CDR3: TGTGCCAGCAGTGAACAGGGAAGGGCTTTCTTT. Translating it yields CASSEQGRAFF.